The following is a T cell receptor (beta chain) sequence with its context. Antigen: not known. The data were obtained in a study of T cell responses to AZD1222 COVID-19 vaccine. Study results and caveats: Females outnumbered males among donors, who were mostly white British; clonal diversity was possibly underestimated.

The method was immunoSEQ multiplex PCR; TCRdb's version includes in-frame clones alone and lacks a portion of them. This table has over 60,000 clones, 80% to 90% appearing once. The TCR comes from an adult in good health. The sequenced sample was peripheral blood, obtained on day 0 of AZD1222 vaccination.

CDR3 residues: CASSFEGTEAFF. The DNA of the CDR3 is TGTGCCAGCAGCTTCGAGGGAACTGAAGCTTTCTTT. This chain joins TRBV5-6 and TRBJ1-1, with unresolved D. Deletions cut 2 bases from V and 5 bases from J, with 7 bases between. The CDR3 runs to 12 residues. CDR1 SGHDT and CDR2 YYEEEE come from the germline V gene.